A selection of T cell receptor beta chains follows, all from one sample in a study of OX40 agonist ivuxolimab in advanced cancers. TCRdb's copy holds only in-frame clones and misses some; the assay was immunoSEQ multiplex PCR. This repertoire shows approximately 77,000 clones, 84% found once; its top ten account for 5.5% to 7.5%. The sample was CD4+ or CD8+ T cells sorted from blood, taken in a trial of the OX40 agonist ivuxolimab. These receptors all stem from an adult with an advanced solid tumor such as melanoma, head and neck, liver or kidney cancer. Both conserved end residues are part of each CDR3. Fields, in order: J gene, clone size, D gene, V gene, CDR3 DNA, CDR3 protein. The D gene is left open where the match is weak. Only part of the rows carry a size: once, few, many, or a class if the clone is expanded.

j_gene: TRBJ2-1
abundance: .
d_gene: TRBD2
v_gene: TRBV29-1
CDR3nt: TGCAGCGTCCAAGGGACTAGCGGGGGGGCCGCGAGCTCCTACAATGAGCAGTTCTTC
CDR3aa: CSVQGTSGGAASSYNEQFF

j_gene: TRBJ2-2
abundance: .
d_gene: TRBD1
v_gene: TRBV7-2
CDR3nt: TGTGCCAGCTCCCAGGGGGCGCGCACCGGGGAGCTGTTTTTT
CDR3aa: CASSQGARTGELFF

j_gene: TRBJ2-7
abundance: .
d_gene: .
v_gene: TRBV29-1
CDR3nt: TGCAGCGTGCGGGAATCGCTCTCCTACGAGCAGTACTTC
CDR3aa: CSVRESLSYEQYF

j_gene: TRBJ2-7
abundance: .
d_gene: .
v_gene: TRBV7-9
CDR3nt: TGTGCCAGCAGCTTACTTCCTACCTACGAGCAGTACTTC
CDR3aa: CASSLLPTYEQYF

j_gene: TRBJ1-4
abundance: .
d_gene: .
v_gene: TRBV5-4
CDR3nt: TGTGCCAGCAGCTTAAAGCCCCGTGGAAATGAAAAACTGTTTTTT
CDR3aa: CASSLKPRGNEKLFF

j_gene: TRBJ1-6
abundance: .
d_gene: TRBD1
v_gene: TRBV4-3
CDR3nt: TGCGCCAGCAGCCAAGCCGTGACAGGGGCCGCCTTTTATTTTGCCCTCCACTTT
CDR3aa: CASSQAVTGAAFYFALHF

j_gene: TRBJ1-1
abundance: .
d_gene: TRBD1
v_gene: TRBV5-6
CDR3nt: TGTGCCACCACCCGACGACTAACAGGGGAAGGCACTGAAGCTTTCTTT
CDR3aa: CATTRRLTGEGTEAFF

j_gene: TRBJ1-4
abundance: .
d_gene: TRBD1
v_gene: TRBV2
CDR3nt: TGTGCCAGCAGTAACGGACAGGGGTATGAAAAACTGTTTTTT
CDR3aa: CASSNGQGYEKLFF

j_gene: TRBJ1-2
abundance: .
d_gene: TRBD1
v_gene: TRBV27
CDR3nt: TGTGCCAGCAGTTTCGGGACAGGATATGGCTACACCTTC
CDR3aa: CASSFGTGYGYTF

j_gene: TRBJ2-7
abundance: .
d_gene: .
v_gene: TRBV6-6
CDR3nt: TGTGCCAGCAATGCCGGGACTCGGTCGTACGAGCAGTACTTC
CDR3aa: CASNAGTRSYEQYF

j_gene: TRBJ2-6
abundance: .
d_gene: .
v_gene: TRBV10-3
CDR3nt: TGTGCCATCAGTCGGTTGGGCCGGATAGGGACATCGAGCTCTGGGGCCAACGTCCTGACTTTC
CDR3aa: CAISRLGRIGTSSSGANVLTF

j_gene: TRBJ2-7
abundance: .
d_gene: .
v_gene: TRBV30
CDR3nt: TGTGCCTGGAGTGTATGGGGGTATTACGAGCAGTACTTC
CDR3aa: CAWSVWGYYEQYF

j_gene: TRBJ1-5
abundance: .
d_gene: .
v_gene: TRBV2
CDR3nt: TGTGCCAGCAGTGATTACCGCCGTAATCAGCCCCAGCATTTT
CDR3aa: CASSDYRRNQPQHF

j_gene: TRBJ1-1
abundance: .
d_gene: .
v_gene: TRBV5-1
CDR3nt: TGCGCCAGCAGCTTGGGGCCGGAGAACACTGAAGCTTTCTTT
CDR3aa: CASSLGPENTEAFF

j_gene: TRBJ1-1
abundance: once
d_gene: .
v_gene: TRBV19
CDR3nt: TGTGCCAGTAGTACCCAGACCCTGGGGGGCACTGAAGCTTTCTTT
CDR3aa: CASSTQTLGGTEAFF

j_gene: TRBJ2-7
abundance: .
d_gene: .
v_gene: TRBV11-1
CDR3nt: TGTGCCAGCAGCTTACCGGGACCGTTTGCCTCCTACGAGCAGTACTTC
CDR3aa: CASSLPGPFASYEQYF

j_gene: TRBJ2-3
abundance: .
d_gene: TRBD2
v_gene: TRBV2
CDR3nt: TGTGCCAGCAGGGGGAGGGCTAGCGGGAGGGCCGCGGATACGCAGTATTTT
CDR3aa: CASRGRASGRAADTQYF

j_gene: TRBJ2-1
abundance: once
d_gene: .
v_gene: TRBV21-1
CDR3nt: TGTGCCAGCAGCCCCGAAGCGGGAGGTCAGGATGAGCAGTTCTTC
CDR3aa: CASSPEAGGQDEQFF

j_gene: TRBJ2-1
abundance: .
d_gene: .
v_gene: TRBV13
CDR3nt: TGTGCCAGCAGCGCCCGGACTATGGCTGATGAGCAGTTCTTC
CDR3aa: CASSARTMADEQFF

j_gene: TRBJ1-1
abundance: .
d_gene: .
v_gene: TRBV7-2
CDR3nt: TGTGCCAGCAGCATAAACGCAGGACAGTTGACTGAAGCTTTCTTT
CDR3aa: CASSINAGQLTEAFF

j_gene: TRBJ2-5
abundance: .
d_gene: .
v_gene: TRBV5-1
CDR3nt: TGCGCCAGCAGCTTGTCGTTTGAGACCCAGTACTTC
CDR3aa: CASSLSFETQYF

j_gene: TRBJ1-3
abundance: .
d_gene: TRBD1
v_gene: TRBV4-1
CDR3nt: TGCGCCAGCAGCCAAGCAGGACAGGGAGGAAACACCATATATTTT
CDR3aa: CASSQAGQGGNTIYF

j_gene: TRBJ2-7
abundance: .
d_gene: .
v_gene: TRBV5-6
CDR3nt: TGTGCCAGCAGCTTGCGGGGCTCCTACGAGCAGTACTTC
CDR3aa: CASSLRGSYEQYF

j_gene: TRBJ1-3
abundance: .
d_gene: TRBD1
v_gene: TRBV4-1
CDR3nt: TGCGCCAGCAGCCAAGAGGGACAGCTCAGCTCTGGAAACACCATATATTTT
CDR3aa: CASSQEGQLSSGNTIYF

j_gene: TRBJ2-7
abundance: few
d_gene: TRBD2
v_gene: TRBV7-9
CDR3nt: TGTGCCAGCAGCTCACCGGGACTAGCGGCTTACGAGCAGTACTTC
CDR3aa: CASSSPGLAAYEQYF

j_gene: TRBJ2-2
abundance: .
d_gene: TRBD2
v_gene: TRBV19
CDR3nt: TGTGCCAGTAGTATAGAACTAGCGGTTAACACCGGGGAGCTGTTTTTT
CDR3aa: CASSIELAVNTGELFF

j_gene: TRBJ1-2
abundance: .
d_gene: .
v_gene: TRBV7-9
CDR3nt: TGTGCCAGCAGCCGGGACCGCCGGGGCTACACCTTC
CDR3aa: CASSRDRRGYTF